The 24 T cell receptor beta chains reported below all come from one sample, sequenced in a study of T cells in Graves' hyperthyroidism and ophthalmopathy. What was amplified from RNA transcripts were TCR beta CDR3 regions. The TCR CDR3 was amplified in a first-round RT-PCR using the HTBI primer set. Each CDR3 protein gets one entry after TCRdb re-called the multiplex PCR reads with MiXCR. The table shows hundreds of thousands of distinct CDR3 sequences, with approximately 18% occurring only once. The sample comprised blood. These receptors all stem from a woman in her fifties or sixties with Graves' hyperthyroidism that later progressed to Graves' ophthalmopathy.

This clonotype came up many times. The chain is built from TRBV2 and TRBJ1-5; 8 bases are a match to TRBD1. Germline CDR1 SNHLY, CDR2 FYNNEI. There are 14 residues in the CDR3. Trimming removed 7 bases from V and 6 bases from J; junction bases left unmatched: 8. CDR3 loop: CASNPNRGGQPQHF. Here the CDR3 DNA reads TGTGCCAGCAACCCGAACAGGGGGGGTCAGCCCCAGCATTTT.

This clonotype appeared many times. The gene calls are TRBV5-1 and TRBJ2-3; 9 bases agree with TRBD2. The V segment lost 4 bases and the J segment 0 bases; nucleotides outside the gene matches: 9. The CDR3 loop spans 17 amino acids. CDR1 SGHRS and CDR2 YFSETQ come from the germline V gene. Written as DNA, the CDR3 is TGCGCCAGCAGCGTGATATTAGCGGGGGCGAGCACAGATACGCAGTATTTT. Protein: CASSVILAGASTDTQYF.

The rearrangement joins TRBV15 to TRBJ2-1; D may correspond to TRBD1 or TRBD2 (5 bases each). The ends were cut back, 0 bases at V and 8 bases at J, with 14 bases in the middle. Germline V gene lookup returns CDR1 LNHNV and CDR2 YYDKDF (reference sequence). The length of the CDR3 is 15 residues. The CDR3 nucleotides read TGTGCCACCAGCAGAGATGGGCCGGGGCGGGATGAGCAGTTCTTC. Translating it yields CATSRDGPGRDEQFF.

There are many counts of this clonotype. The CDR3 sequence is CASSLVLLAYEQYF. The CDR3 DNA is TGTGCCAGCAGCTTAGTCCTTCTGGCCTACGAGCAGTACTTC. J is TRBJ2-7 and V is TRBV11-2; D call uncertain. This CDR3 contains 14 residues. Trimming pared 1 base from V and 2 bases from J, leaving 9 bases between. Per the germline V gene, CDR1 is SGHAT and CDR2 is FQNNGV.

V and J are TRBV5-1 and TRBJ2-1; 8 nucleotides agree with TRBD1. The V gene end was trimmed by 4 bases and the J gene end by 7 bases; junction bases not matched to a gene: 7. This CDR3 is 14 amino acids long. CDR1 and CDR2 (germline): SGHRS, YFSETQ. The CDR3 nucleotides are TGCGCCAGCAGCCAACCACAGGGGGGTAATGAGCAGTTCTTC. Its protein is CASSQPQGGNEQFF.

This clonotype was observed many times. The chain is built from TRBV3-1 and TRBJ1-2; D not resolved. CDR1 is LGHDT and CDR2 is YNNKEL in the germline V gene (reference sequence). V shed 2 bases and J shed 7 bases, with 8 bases lying between them. This CDR3 is built from 12 residues. CDR3 nucleotide sequence: TGTGCCAGCAGCCAATTATCCGTTGGCTACACCTTC. Amino acid sequence: CASSQLSVGYTF. Full variable domain (rest looked up from reference TRBV3-1 and TRBJ1-2): DTAVSQTPKYLVTQMGNDKSIKCEQNLGHDTMYWYKQDSKKFLKIMFSYNNKELIINETVPNRFSPKSPDKAHLNLHINSLELGDSAVYFCASSQLSVGYTFGSGTRLTVV.

This clonotype was counted at least ten times. The chain recombines TRBV20-1 with TRBJ2-7, with D tentatively TRBD1 (5 bases). V lost 5 bases and J lost 0, with 8 bases in between. The germline V gene encodes CDR1 DFQATT and CDR2 SNEGSKA (reference sequence). The CDR3 sequence is 12 residues long. CDR3 sequence: CSAWTNSYEQYF. CDR3 nucleotides: TGCAGTGCTTGGACAAACTCCTACGAGCAGTACTTC.

This clonotype has just one count. The chain joins TRBV24-1 to TRBJ2-2; D might be TRBD1 (6 bases). The germline CDR1 and CDR2 sequences are KGHDR and SFDVKD. This CDR3 has 17 amino acids. V was clipped by 5 bases and J by 4 bases, with 19 bases between them. CDR3 in amino acids: CATSGIPTGVGTGELFF. The CDR3 DNA is TGTGCCACCAGTGGGATTCCGACAGGCGTGGGCACCGGGGAGCTGTTTTTT.

This clonotype showed up just once. The chain has TRBV2 and TRBJ2-1; D remains unclear. The CDR3 loop spans 13 amino acids. V was cut by 9 bases and J by 5 bases, with 14 bases left in between. Germline CDR1 reads SNHLY; CDR2 reads FYNNEI. In DNA form, the CDR3 reads TGTGCCAGTCGGCGGTTAGAGGACAATGAGCAGTTCTTC. It specifies CASRRLEDNEQFF.

The chain recombines TRBV6-2 or TRBV6-3 with TRBJ1-4; D unresolved. CDR1 MNHEY and CDR2 SVGEGT come from the germline V gene. CDR3 size: 14 residues. V lost 5 bases to trimming and J lost 5 bases, with 12 bases between them. The CDR3 is CASSGGQENEKLFF. The CDR3, as DNA: TGTGCCAGCAGTGGCGGGCAGGAGAATGAAAAACTGTTTTTT.

The table lists this clonotype with a few counts. V gene TRBV6-1 combines with J gene TRBJ1-2; D not certain. The CDR3 has 12 residues. V shed 2 bases and J shed 3 bases, with 4 bases lying between them. Germline loops: CDR1 MNHNS, CDR2 SASEGT. The CDR3 spells CASSESYYGYTF. The CDR3 bases are TGTGCCAGCAGTGAATCGTACTATGGCTACACCTTC.

This clonotype has at least ten counts. This sequence joins TRBV27 and TRBJ1-2; TRBD1 matches at 10 bases. CDR3 length equals 15 residues. The junction had 9 bases not matched to a gene; V was cut back by 3 bases and J by 8 bases. Germline lookup yields CDR1 MNHEY and CDR2 SMNVEV (reference sequence). The CDR3 sequence is CASSFQTGTGEGYTF. The CDR3 DNA reads as TGTGCCAGCAGTTTCCAAACCGGGACAGGGGAAGGCTACACCTTC.

Ten or more counts support this clonotype. The rearrangement links TRBV3-1 to TRBJ1-1; 8 bases map to TRBD1. The CDR3 sequence is 15 residues long. The V gene's germline CDR1 is LGHDT and CDR2 YNNKEL (reference sequence). J lost 1 base, V lost 6 bases, and 7 bases had no gene match. The CDR3 bases are TGTGCCAGCAGGCTCAGGGGGCAAAAGAACACTGAAGCTTTCTTT. Amino acid sequence: CASRLRGQKNTEAFF.

At least ten counts were recorded for this clonotype. The chain has TRBV12-5 and TRBJ1-5; the D gene is possibly TRBD1 (6 bases). This CDR3 is 17 amino acids long. The germline V and J ends were trimmed by 6 bases and 2 bases, with 20 bases remaining between them. Germline V gives CDR1 LGHNT, CDR2 FRNRAP. The CDR3 bases are TGTGCTAGTGGCGGGCCGGGACAACCGGTGGGCAATCAGCCCCAGCATTTT. It translates to CASGGPGQPVGNQPQHF.

This clonotype has a count of ten or more. CDR3 amino acids: CASSLVRYWSYTF. The CDR3 coding sequence is TGTGCCAGCAGCTTAGTCAGATACTGGAGCTACACCTTC. The chain combines TRBV7-9 with TRBJ1-2; the D is unclear. Germline V gives CDR1 SEHNR, CDR2 FQNEAQ (reference sequence). This CDR3 is 13 amino acids long. Trimming shortened V by 1 base and J by 9 bases, and 12 bases separated the two germline ends.

In its sample, this clonotype was seen a few times. The genes are TRBV2 and TRBJ2-7, with D maybe TRBD1 (6 bases). The germline CDR1 and CDR2 sequences are SNHLY and FYNNEI. Trimming took off 6 bases at V and 0 bases at J, with 12 bases between the two ends. The CDR3 is made up of 14 amino acids. CDR3 in DNA: TGTGCCAGCAGGGCCGGGACACTCTCCTACGAGCAGTACTTC. Translation gives CASRAGTLSYEQYF.

The rearrangement uses TRBV15 and TRBJ1-3; 7 bases fit TRBD1. Unmatched junction bases numbered 6, after V lost 3 bases and J lost 4 bases. CDR1 is LNHNV and CDR2 is YYDKDF in the germline V gene (reference sequence). The CDR3 runs to 15 residues. Here the CDR3 reads CATSSITGVGNTIYF. Written as DNA, the CDR3 is TGTGCCACCAGCAGCATAACAGGGGTCGGAAACACCATATATTTT.

The chain joins TRBV19 to TRBJ2-3; the match to TRBD1 covers 8 bases. The CDR3 covers 15 residues. Unmatched junction bases numbered 7, after V lost 6 bases and J lost 2 bases. The germline gives CDR1 LNHDA, CDR2 SQIVND (reference sequence). As DNA, the CDR3 is TGTGCCAGTAGACGCCAGGGGGCCGACACAGATACGCAGTATTTT. Its translation: CASRRQGADTDTQYF.

The CDR3, as DNA: TGTGCCAGCAGCTTAGTTGGAGACAGGCAGTTCTTC. Translation gives CASSLVGDRQFF. The V call is TRBV7-8, the J call TRBJ2-1; perhaps TRBD1 as D (5 bases). Germline values: CDR1 SGHVS, CDR2 FQNEAQ. This CDR3 is built from 12 residues. Trimming stripped 1 base from V and 12 bases from J, with 10 bases between. The variable domain in full, completed from reference TRBV7-8 and TRBJ2-1, reads GAGVSQSPRYKVAKRGQDVALRCDPISGHVSLFWYQQALGQGPEFLTYFQNEAQLDKSGLPSDRFFAERPEGSVSTLKIQRTQQEDSAVYLCASSLVGDRQFFGPGTRLTVL.

This clonotype was observed at least ten times. The chain joins TRBV20-1 to TRBJ2-7; 9 positions match TRBD1. The trim removed 7 bases at V and 3 bases at J, leaving 19 bases unmatched. This CDR3 has 17 amino acids. Germline V CDR1 and CDR2: DFQATT, SNEGSKA (reference sequence). The CDR3 coding sequence is TGCAGTGTCAGGGACAGGGTGACTAGCTGGTACTACTACGAGCAGTACTTC. Its translation is CSVRDRVTSWYYYEQYF.

Only one count was recorded for this clonotype. This chain joins TRBV20-1 and TRBJ1-1; D possibly corresponds to TRBD1 (5 bases). V was clipped by 1 base and J by 3 bases, with 15 bases between them. In germline, CDR1 is DFQATT, CDR2 SNEGSKA (reference sequence). The CDR3 is 15 amino acids. CDR3 DNA sequence: TGCAGTGCTAGAGCCCCTACAGGACGCGACACTGAAGCTTTCTTT. It encodes CSARAPTGRDTEAFF.

This chain joins TRBV15 and TRBJ2-5; possibly TRBD2 for D (5 bases). The V and J ends lost 0 bases and 4 bases respectively, with 12 bases between them. In germline, CDR1 is LNHNV, CDR2 YYDKDF (reference sequence). The CDR3 runs to 15 residues. CDR3 sequence: CATSRDPSGGETQYF. The DNA for the CDR3 is TGTGCCACCAGCAGAGATCCTAGTGGAGGAGAGACCCAGTACTTC.

Many counts were recorded for this clonotype. The chain couples TRBV27 to TRBJ2-1; TRBD2 matches at 11 bases. From germline, CDR1 is MNHEY and CDR2 SMNVEV (reference sequence). After removal of 10 bases from V and 4 bases from J, the junction contained 6 bases not matched to a gene. There are 14 residues in the CDR3. This CDR3 is CATVPSGGYNEQFF. For the CDR3, the DNA is TGTGCCACCGTACCTAGCGGGGGGTACAATGAGCAGTTCTTC.

This clonotype was found many times. The chain combines TRBV7-3 with TRBJ2-3; tentatively, D is TRBD1 or TRBD2 (5 bases each). Germline loops: CDR1 SGHTA, CDR2 FQGTGA. The CDR3 consists of 15 residues. Deletions cut 2 bases from V and 1 base from J, with 10 bases between. This CDR3 is CASSLAGRGTDTQYF. As DNA, the CDR3 is TGTGCCAGCAGCTTAGCGGGCAGGGGCACAGATACGCAGTATTTT.